This entry lists 3 T cell receptor beta chains sequenced from one sample in a study of Tregs in tolerant kidney transplant recipients. The data were produced by immunoSEQ multiplex PCR, yet TCRdb's version contains in-frame clones alone and is incomplete. This sample contains 30,000 or so clones. Specimen: CD8+ T cells from blood, collected before the transplant. These TCRs come from a human donor who received a combined kidney and bone marrow transplant.

Note on this clone: Coverage ceases 3 residues before the CDR3 finishes, and the germline J gene fills in the end. The rearrangement uses TRBV5-5 and TRBJ2-7; TRBD1 matches at 7 bases. The CDR3 length is 15 residues. CDR1 is SGHKS, CDR2 YYEKEE, per germline (reference sequence). V was pared by 3 bases and J by 5 bases, with 11 bases of the junction left unmatched. The CDR3 bases that were read are TGTGCCAGCAGCTGGTTACAGGGGTTTTCGGACGAG. It encodes CASSWLQGFSDE. The CDR3 in full is CASSWLQGFSDEQYF.

Remarks on this clone: The CDR3 goes on 3 residues after the read ends, and that part is filled in from the germline J gene. V is TRBV7-6 and J is TRBJ2-7, with D tentatively TRBD2 (6 bases). The CDR3 is 13 residues long. Germline CDR1 and CDR2: SGHVS and FNYEAQ. V was shortened by 6 bases and J by 2 bases, with 11 bases between the two germline ends. The DNA read from the CDR3 is TGTGCCAGCAGTTCGGGACTGACCTACGAG. It specifies CASSSGLTYE. The whole CDR3 protein reads CASSSGLTYEQYF. Full variable domain (rest looked up from reference TRBV7-6 and TRBJ2-7): GAGVSQSPRYKVTKRGQDVALRCDPISGHVSLYWYRQALGQGPEFLTYFNYEAQQDKSGLPNDRFSAERPEGSISTLTIQRTEQRDSAMYRCASSSGLTYEQYFGPGTRLTVT.

As to this clone: Sequencing ends 3 residues short of the CDR3 end; the germline J gene provides the rest. The chain uses TRBV19 and TRBJ2-7, with 7 nucleotides matching TRBD1. The V and J ends lost 6 bases and 4 bases, in that order; junction bases with no gene match: 6. The V gene's germline CDR1 is LNHDA and CDR2 SQIVND (reference sequence). The CDR3 contains 13 residues. Partial CDR3 DNA: TGTGCCAGTAGGAGCCGACAGGGATACGAG. Protein sequence: CASRSRQGYE. From start to end, the CDR3 is CASRSRQGYEQYF.